Shown below are 10 T cell receptor beta chains from a single sample sequenced in a study of T-cell memory formation after mild COVID-19. TCRdb fed the 5' RACE reads into MiXCR, producing one record per CDR3 protein. Among 400,000 to 450,000 distinct CDR3 sequences listed, more than 15% were seen once. Sequencing was carried out using PBMCs or a T cell subset sorted from them (not recorded which). These TCRs come from a man aged 18 to 29 who had mild COVID-19 (a few samples of this study predate the infection). Cell type and time point are not known.

The rearrangement links TRBV3-1 to TRBJ2-7; tentatively, D is TRBD2 (6 bases). Trimming pared 0 bases from V and 9 bases from J, leaving 12 bases between. This CDR3 comprises 13 residues. CDR1 and CDR2 (germline): LGHDT, YNNKEL (reference sequence). DNA of the CDR3: TGTGCCAGCAGCCAAGAGCCTGGGCGGGGGCAGTACTTC. Its protein product is CASSQEPGRGQYF.

This clonotype was seen a few times. The V and J genes are TRBV5-8 and TRBJ1-2, with no clear D. The CDR3 is 13 amino acids. From germline, CDR1 is SGHTS and CDR2 YDEGEE. V lost 5 bases to trimming and J lost 4 bases, with 12 bases between them. CDR3 in DNA: TGTGCCAGCAGTTTCGACAACTTCTATGGCTACACCTTC. This sequence encodes CASSFDNFYGYTF. Full variable domain (rest looked up from reference TRBV5-8 and TRBJ1-2): EAGVTQSPTHLIKTRGQQATLRCSPISGHTSVYWYQQALGLGLQFLLWYDEGEERNRGNFPPRFSGRQFPNYSSELNVNALELEDSALYLCASSFDNFYGYTFGSGTRLTVV.

A word on this clonotype: At one boundary the junction diverges from the germline segment, which might be a read error. The V and J genes are TRBV7-7 and TRBJ2-5, with 8 bases that match TRBD1. Germline loops: CDR1 SSHAT, CDR2 FNYEAQ (reference sequence). The CDR3 length is 16 residues. The CDR3 loop reads CASSCPLSRGQETKYF. The CDR3 nucleotides are TGTGCTAGCAGCTGTCCCCTCAGCAGGGGGCAAGAGACCAAGTACTTC. The complete variable domain, with remaining parts taken from reference TRBV7-7 and TRBJ2-5, reads GAGVSQSPRYKVTKRGQDVTLRCDPISSHATLYWYQQALGQGPEFLTYFNYEAQPDKSGLPSDRFSAERPEGSISTLTIQRTEQRDSAMYRCASSCPLSRGQETKYFGPGTRLLVL.

The chain recombines TRBV29-1 with TRBJ2-1, with D maybe TRBD2 (6 bases). CDR1 is SQVTM, CDR2 ANQGSEA, per germline. This CDR3 is built from 14 residues. The V gene lost 7 bases and the J gene lost 2 bases, with 15 bases spanning the gap. The CDR3 region is CSGDPGVAYNEQFF. DNA of the CDR3: TGCAGCGGAGATCCGGGGGTTGCCTACAATGAGCAGTTCTTC.

The chain links TRBV15 to TRBJ1-5; 10 nucleotides match TRBD1. This CDR3 spans 15 amino acids. Germline CDR1 and CDR2: LNHNV and YYDKDF (reference sequence). Trimming removed 4 bases from V and 6 bases from J; junction bases left unmatched: 6. The CDR3: CATSMMTGGLQPQHF. In nucleotides, the CDR3 is TGTGCCACCAGCATGATGACAGGGGGCCTTCAGCCCCAGCATTTT.

The rearrangement uses TRBV29-1 and TRBJ1-2; the D gene is possibly TRBD1 (5 bases). Germline V lookup: CDR1 SQVTM, CDR2 ANQGSEA. The CDR3 sequence is 11 residues long. Trimming stripped 5 bases from V and 7 bases from J, with 11 bases between. CDR3 bases: TGCAGCGTTTCACGGGGGACTGGCTACACCTTC. It yields the protein CSVSRGTGYTF. Variable domain in full (rest from reference TRBV29-1 and TRBJ1-2): SAVISQKPSRDICQRGTSLTIQCQVDSQVTMMFWYRQQPGQSLTLIATANQGSEATYESGFVIDKFPISRPNLTFSTLTVSNMSPEDSSIYLCSVSRGTGYTFGSGTRLTVV.

The chain joins TRBV6-5 to TRBJ2-7; 12 bases align to TRBD2. Germline V gene lookup returns CDR1 MNHEY and CDR2 SVGAGI. The CDR3 consists of 14 residues. Trimming at V came to 8 bases and at J to 2 bases, leaving 4 bases not matched to a gene. DNA for the CDR3: TGTGCCAGCGTCCCTAGCGGGAGGGCCTACGAGCAGTACTTC. Protein product: CASVPSGRAYEQYF.

The V and J genes are TRBV6-5 and TRBJ1-3; TRBD1 matches 7 bases. V gave up 3 bases and J gave up 0 bases; unmatched junction bases: 5. Germline CDR1 MNHEY, CDR2 SVGAGI. This CDR3 region has 16 residues. The CDR3 here is CASSYVTGDSGNTIYF. The DNA for the CDR3 is TGTGCCAGCAGTTATGTTACAGGGGACTCTGGAAACACCATATATTTT.

This clonotype has more than one count but fewer than ten. This chain connects TRBV5-6 to TRBJ2-5; TRBD2 agrees at 8 bases. From germline, CDR1 is SGHDT and CDR2 YYEEEE. J gave up 5 bases and V 7 bases, and 13 bases lay outside the gene matches. The CDR3 sequence is 15 residues long. The CDR3 DNA is TGTGCCAGCGCCTTCGGGCGGGGGGCCGGGGAGACCCAGTACTTC. Translation gives CASAFGRGAGETQYF.

In its sample, this clonotype was seen a few times. The chain is built from TRBV2 and TRBJ2-7; maybe TRBD1 (6 bases). Germline CDR1 SNHLY, CDR2 FYNNEI. V lost 7 bases and J 1 base, leaving 14 bases between the germline ends. CDR3 size: 14 residues. CDR3 sequence: CASKMGQGSYEQYF. DNA of the CDR3: TGTGCCAGCAAAATGGGGCAGGGGTCCTACGAGCAGTACTTC.